A single sample is the source of the 2 T cell receptor beta chains below, sequenced in a study of blood T cell repertoires in COVID-19. The table came from immunoSEQ multiplex PCR; TCRdb's copy has only in-frame clones and leaves some out. Found here are 350,000 to 450,000 clones, roughly nine tenths of them singletons; the top ten hold 0.95% to 1.3%. The sample consisted of PBMCs or T cells enriched from blood (not recorded which). All receptors derive from a man aged 25 to 45 who had recovered from COVID-19.

The V and J genes are TRBV5-1 and TRBJ2-7, with TRBD2 matching 13 bases. CDR1 is SGHRS and CDR2 is YFSETQ in the germline V gene. The CDR3 consists of 19 residues. Germline trimming cut 0 bases from V and 0 bases from J; bases unmatched to any gene: 9. CDR3 region: CASSLVKTSGRTSSYEQYF. CDR3 nucleotide sequence: TGCGCCAGCAGCTTGGTAAAGACTAGCGGGAGGACTTCCTCCTACGAGCAGTACTTC.

The chain combines TRBV4-1 with TRBJ2-3; D perhaps matches TRBD1 (6 bases). Trimming removed 0 bases from V and 6 bases from J, with 10 bases in between. This CDR3 spans 14 amino acids. Germline V gene lookup returns CDR1 MGHRA and CDR2 YSYEKL. The chain's CDR3 is CASSQEVGADTQYF. The CDR3 nucleotides are TGCGCCAGCAGCCAAGAGGTGGGGGCGGATACGCAGTATTTT.